This note documents a single T cell receptor (beta chain) sequence. Its cognate antigen is unknown. Diagnostic assessment was based on clinical symptoms, serum thyroxine and TRAb, thyroid ultrasound and orbital computed tomography. The record originates from a study of T cells in Graves' hyperthyroidism and ophthalmopathy. The V end lost 4 bases, the J end lost 6 bases, and 12 bases lay between the germline ends. From germline, CDR1 is MNHEY and CDR2 SVGEGT. CDR3 size: 13 residues. Study-wide results and limits: Among clonotypes expanded in thyroid above 0.001, most were also found in blood. Ophthalmopathy cases were set apart from stable hyperthyroidism by a 13 V-J model.

TCR beta CDR3 regions were amplified from RNA transcripts. Using the HTBI primer set, a first-round RT-PCR was run on the TCR CDR3. TCRdb passed the multiplex PCR reads through MiXCR, listing each CDR3 protein once. This sample yields 280,000 or so distinct CDR3 sequences, of which less than 30% are seen a single time; 25% to 30% belongs to the top ten. The material sequenced was blood. The chain recombines TRBV6-2 or TRBV6-3 with TRBJ1-2; D is ambiguous. This TCR came from a middle-aged man with Graves' hyperthyroidism that later progressed to Graves' ophthalmopathy. The CDR3 loop reads CASSFEGRDGYTF. The CDR3 nucleotides read TGTGCCAGCAGTTTTGAGGGCCGAGATGGCTACACCTTC.